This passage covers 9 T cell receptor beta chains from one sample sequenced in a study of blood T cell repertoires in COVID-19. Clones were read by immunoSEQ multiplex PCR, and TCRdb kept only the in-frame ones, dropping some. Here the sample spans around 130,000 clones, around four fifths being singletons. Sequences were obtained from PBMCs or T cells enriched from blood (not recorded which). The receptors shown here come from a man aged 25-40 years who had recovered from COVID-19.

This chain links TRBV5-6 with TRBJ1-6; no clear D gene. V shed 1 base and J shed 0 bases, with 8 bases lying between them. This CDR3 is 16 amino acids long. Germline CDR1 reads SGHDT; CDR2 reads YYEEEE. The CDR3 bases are TGTGCCAGCAGCTTGTCTGGTAGCTCCTATAATTCACCCCTCCACTTT. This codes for CASSLSGSSYNSPLHF.

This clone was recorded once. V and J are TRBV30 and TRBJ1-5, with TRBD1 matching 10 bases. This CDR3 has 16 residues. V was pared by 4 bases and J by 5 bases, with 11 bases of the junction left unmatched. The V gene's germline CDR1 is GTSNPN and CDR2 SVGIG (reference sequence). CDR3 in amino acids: CAWKTKGQGSYQPQHF. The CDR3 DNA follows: TGTGCCTGGAAAACAAAGGGACAGGGGAGCTATCAGCCCCAGCATTTT.

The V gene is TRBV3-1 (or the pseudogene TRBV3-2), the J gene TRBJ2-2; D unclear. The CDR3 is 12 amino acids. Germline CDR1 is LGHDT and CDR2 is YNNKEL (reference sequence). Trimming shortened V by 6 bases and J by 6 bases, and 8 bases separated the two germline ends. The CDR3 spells CASSLLAGELFF. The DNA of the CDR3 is TGTGCCAGCAGTTTATTAGCCGGGGAGCTGTTTTTT.

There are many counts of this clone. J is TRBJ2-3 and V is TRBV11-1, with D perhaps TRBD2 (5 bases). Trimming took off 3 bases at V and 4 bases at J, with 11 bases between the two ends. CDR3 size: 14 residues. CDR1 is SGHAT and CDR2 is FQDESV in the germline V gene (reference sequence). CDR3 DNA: TGTGCCAGCAGCTTCCTTGCGGGCCCAGATACGCAGTATTTT. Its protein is CASSFLAGPDTQYF. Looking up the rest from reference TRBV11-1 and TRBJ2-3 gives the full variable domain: EAEVAQSPRYKITEKSQAVAFWCDPISGHATLYWYRQILGQGPELLVQFQDESVVDDSQLPKDRFSAERLKGVDSTLKIQPAELGDSAMYLCASSFLAGPDTQYFGPGTRLTVL.

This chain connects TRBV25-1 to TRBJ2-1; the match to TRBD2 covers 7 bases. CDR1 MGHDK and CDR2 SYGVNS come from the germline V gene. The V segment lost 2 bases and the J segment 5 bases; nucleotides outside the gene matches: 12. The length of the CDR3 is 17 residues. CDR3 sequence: CASSETRASGVHNEQFF. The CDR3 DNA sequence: TGTGCCAGCAGTGAAACCCGAGCTAGCGGAGTTCACAATGAGCAGTTCTTC.

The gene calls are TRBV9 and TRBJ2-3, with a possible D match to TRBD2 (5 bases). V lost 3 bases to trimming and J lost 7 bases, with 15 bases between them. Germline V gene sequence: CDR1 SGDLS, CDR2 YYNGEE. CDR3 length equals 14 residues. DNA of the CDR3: TGTGCCAGCAGCGCCCGAGCCGGAGGTTATACGCAGTATTTT. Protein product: CASSARAGGYTQYF.

CDR3 sequence (DNA): TGCGCCAGCAGCCAGACTAGCAATGAGCAGTTCTTC. Its translation: CASSQTSNEQFF. V is TRBV5-1 and J is TRBJ2-1, with D perhaps matching TRBD2 (6 bases). Trimming removed 4 bases at V and 6 bases at J, with 8 bases between. This CDR3 region has 12 residues. In germline, CDR1 is SGHRS, CDR2 YFSETQ.

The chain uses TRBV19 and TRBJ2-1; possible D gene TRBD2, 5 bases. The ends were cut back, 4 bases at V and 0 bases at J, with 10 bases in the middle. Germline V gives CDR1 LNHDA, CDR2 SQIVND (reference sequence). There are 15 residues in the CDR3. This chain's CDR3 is CASSREMSSYNEQFF. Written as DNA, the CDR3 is TGTGCCAGTAGTAGGGAGATGAGCTCCTACAATGAGCAGTTCTTC.

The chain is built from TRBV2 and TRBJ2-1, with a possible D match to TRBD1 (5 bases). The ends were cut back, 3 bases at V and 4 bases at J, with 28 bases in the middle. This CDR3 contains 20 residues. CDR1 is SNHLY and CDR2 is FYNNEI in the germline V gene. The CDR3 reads CASSEFILGLTEKKYNEQFF. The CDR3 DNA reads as TGTGCCAGCAGTGAGTTTATCCTGGGGTTGACAGAGAAGAAATACAATGAGCAGTTCTTC.